This T cell receptor (beta chain) originates from a study of blood T cell repertoires in COVID-19. Whole-study context: T cells, B-cell-depleted T cells, or PBMCs provided the cDNA or gDNA that served as material.

V lost 5 bases and J lost 10, with 12 bases in between. The length of the CDR3 is 13 residues. Measured with immunoSEQ multiplex PCR; TCRdb has only the in-frame clones, and not every one. The sample contains around 130,000 clones, 84% of which appear only once. The TCR was taken from a woman aged 55-70 years with acute or convalescent COVID-19. The chain is built from TRBV12-3 or TRBV12-4 and TRBJ1-6; a weak D match, TRBD1 (5 bases). Material for sequencing was peripheral blood. Here the CDR3 reads CASSTHQGSPLHF. The CDR3 nucleotides are TGTGCCAGCAGTACCCATCAGGGATCACCCCTCCACTTT.